This T cell receptor (beta chain) was profiled in a study of T cell responses to AZD1222 COVID-19 vaccine. The CDR3 length is 14 residues. V was trimmed by 2 bases and J by 5 bases, leaving 11 bases between them. Germline CDR1 and CDR2: MNHNS and SASEGT. This clone was counted once. Assay: immunoSEQ multiplex PCR; the TCRdb copy retains only in-frame clones and omits some. The table has about 76,000 clones, more than 60% seen once; the top ten hold approximately 27%. This receptor was taken from an adult who received the MenACWY meningococcal vaccine as a control. The chain links TRBV6-1 to TRBJ2-3; D is ambiguous. This material consisted of peripheral blood, taken 28 days after the second dose of the MenACWY control vaccine. The CDR3 bases are TGTGCCAGCAGTGAAAGGAACGGCAGAGATACGCAGTATTTT. Encoded protein: CASSERNGRDTQYF.